What follows is one T cell receptor (beta chain) and its context. The target of this receptor is not known. The input lacks base qualities; no much larger clone sits a single base away. The sample belongs to a study of shared clonotypes between healthy human individuals (dated by TCRdb to 2018 to 2020). Background on the whole study: The cohort comprised a couple of women and a few men aged 18 to 49 years. For each donor, CD4 naive and CD4 memory were each given three plates, CD8 naive was given two plates, and CD8 memory was given one plate. Per donor, leukapheresis produced somewhere between about 0.94 and 9 billion PBMCs. To increase sequencing depth and limit assay-specific biases, TCR repertoire library preparation and sequencing were carried out by different laboratories using diverse techniques. To estimate repertoire size and how much clonotypes are shared between individuals, the study performed deep sequencing of blood TCR repertoires from five healthy adults.

The CDR3 covers 15 residues, taking in both the cysteine and the phenylalanine. The kept DNA is CDR3 alone, 45 bases in frame from the first base. Between the V and J ends, shortened by 3 bases and 3 bases respectively, the junction contains 11 bases. Reading the germline V gene gives CDR1 KGHSH and CDR2 LQKENI. Results the study describes overall, beyond this receptor: Larger estimated clonotype richness was generally found for naive subsets than for memory subsets. Because the study included only a small number of donors, the genetic and exposure-history diversity represented was limited. Pairwise subsampling led to the expectation that sequencing depth would affect the degree of clonotype sharing among donors. Rarefaction of sorted-subset datasets indicated incomplete sequencing despite the large sequencing depth. Sampling was limited to blood, and TCR repertoires in tissue likely differ from TCR repertoires in blood. Sharing across several donors was observed for around 5% of naive CD4, 3.5% of naive CD8, roughly 2.4% of memory CD4, and over 0.3% of memory CD8 clonotypes. Higher generation probabilities were observed for clonotypes shared by all four sorted-subset donors than for non-shared clonotypes.

The donors were healthy, HIV-negative adults with no recently reported acute infections or vaccinations. All donors were Caucasian adults living in Nashville, Tennessee, USA. Magnetic negative selection was used to enrich CD4+ T cells, after which naive cells were positively selected on CD45RA and the negative fraction became the memory subset. Blood was collected by leukapheresis, and PBMCs were isolated by Ficoll-Histopaque density gradient centrifugation and then cryopreserved in liquid nitrogen vapor phase. Purity and quantity of every magnetically sorted T cell population were checked by analytical flow cytometry. Genomic DNA was isolated from each sorted fraction and quantified by UV absorbance on a Nanodrop 2000c. Using the deep immunoSEQ assay, multiplex PCR amplified TCR CDR3 regions from genomic DNA. Extracted genomic DNA from each cell subset was distributed evenly across all wells of several immunoSEQ 96-well plates, and each plate was treated as a replicate. For sorted subsets, approximately 190 ng of genomic DNA, equivalent to 25,000 to 35,000 T cell genomes, went into each replicate PCR. Purified libraries were measured with a Qubit 3.0 fluorometer, size-checked on a Bioanalyzer 2100, and measured again with the KAPA Library Quantification kit. Every immunoSEQ 96-well plate was sequenced on a dedicated single-read 150-cycle Illumina NextSeq 550 flow cell. Under the source paper's analysis protocol: Because the immunoSEQ output held only junctional sequences and lacked quality scores, the filtering could not match the filtering applied to full-length reads. To assign V/J genes and CDR3, sequences were annotated against IMGT germline references using PyIR, a Python wrapper for IgBLAST v1.9. Reads with weak V/J assignments (E-value above 1e-6), missing CDR3, stop codons, out-of-frame junctions, or ambiguous translated residues were removed. V3J clonotypes were defined as sequences sharing the same inferred V gene, J gene, and CDR3 amino acid sequence. Percentage overlap between repertoires was calculated by dividing the number of shared unique clonotypes by the size of the smaller repertoire. Three approaches were used to assess repertoire richness: RTK rarefaction, the Chao1 estimator, and Recon v2.1 estimates of unobserved clonotypes. Generation probabilities were computed with OLGA for all TCRbeta clonotypes obtained by the gDNA method from several donors. The table was pulled from immuneACCESS by TCRdb, which kept in-frame rearrangements only. Such tables lose some clones; where checked, under half of the loss comes from unresolved V genes, and the rest has no known cause. V and J calls and clone size are given by that table; D and trimming were obtained from the DNA. The sample table lists some 2,000,000 clones, approximately 94% of them with a count of one. The biggest ten clones account for less than 0.15% of the sample.

The sample consisted of naive CD4+ T cells sorted from blood. The cell subset or site label, as the study defines it: CD45RA+ positively selected. This sequence uses TRBV18 and TRBJ2-2; the D gene is perhaps TRBD2, on 5 matching bases. The TCR originated in a young man in good health. The nucleotide sequence reads as follows: TGTGCCAGCTCACCTGGAGGAGCTTACACCGGGGAGCTGTTTTTT. This translates into CASSPGGAYTGELFF.